The source of this TCR beta chain is a study of cytotoxic CD8 clonotypes in ibrutinib-treated CLL. Overall study findings and caveats: Sustained-remission and progressing patients' sampling times differed.

Worth noting for this clone: Its matching antigen is unknown.

Using immunoSEQ multiplex PCR, the repertoire was profiled, and TCRdb retains in-frame clones only, with some absent. Found here are around 160,000 clones, 81% of them singletons; the top ten hold about 2.1%. This receptor was obtained from a human donor with chronic lymphocytic leukemia. The starting material was PBMCs, obtained after 12 months of ibrutinib treatment.

This CDR3 is CASSGPHYEQYF. The CDR3 region has the DNA TGTGCCAGTTCCGGGCCCCACTACGAGCAGTACTTC. This rearrangement joins TRBV2 to TRBJ2-7; D unresolved. Germline values: CDR1 SNHLY, CDR2 FYNNEI. The V end lost 9 bases, the J end lost 3 bases, and 12 bases lay between the germline ends. The CDR3 runs to 12 residues.